This T cell receptor (beta chain) was captured by sequencing in a study of blood T cell repertoires in COVID-19. For the study at large: Sample material is recorded as cDNA or gDNA derived from T cells, B-cell-depleted T cells, or PBMCs.

In terms of age and location, participants ranged from about 18 to 95 years and lived in approximately 24 US areas. Two consecutive negative NP/OP PCR tests, clearance, or resolved symptoms defined Cohort 3 recovery. Authors' methods: Reference gene primer amplification gave nucleated cell count estimates. Clones were sequenced by immunoSEQ multiplex PCR, and TCRdb holds only the in-frame ones, with some missing. V and J calls and clone size are given by that table; D and trimming were obtained from the DNA. The sample contains a few hundred thousand clones, around 86% of which appear only once. Trimming removed 4 bases from V and 7 bases from J; junction bases left unmatched: 8. Germline CDR1 and CDR2: LGHNA and YNFKEQ. The CDR3 has 16 amino acids.

The sequenced sample was PBMCs or T cells enriched from blood (not recorded which). This TCR was recovered from a woman aged 50 to 65 who had recovered from COVID-19. This chain links TRBV4-2 with TRBJ2-3, with 13 bases fitting TRBD2. CDR3 nucleotide sequence: TGTGCCAGCAGCCTAAGGACTAGCGGGAGTCAAAATACGCAGTATTTT. Protein product: CASSLRTSGSQNTQYF.